This TCR beta chain is from a study of blood T cells in healthy people across ages. CDR3 length: 17 residues. Germline V gene lookup returns CDR1 SGHAT and CDR2 FQNNGV. V lost 5 bases and J lost 1, with 21 bases in between. On this clonotype itself: Its antigen remains unidentified.

Sample-barcoded 5' priming and a J-beta primer mix drove a second PCR of about 7 to 11 cycles. Each cDNA molecule was tagged by a template-switch adaptor that had 12 random nucleotides. MiXCR was run by TCRdb on the 5' RACE reads, yielding one entry per CDR3 protein. The sample shows about 780,000 distinct CDR3 sequences, 35% to 50% of them seen only once. General study points: Shifts in expanded clonotypes may have been confounded by donor CMV status, which was unknown. Higher diversity and more naive CD4+ cells were features of long-lived donors, compared to aged donors. Bulk PBMC profiling left naive and antigen-experienced comparisons inconclusive.

The sample taken for sequencing was blood. This chain uses TRBV11-2 with TRBJ2-7; D is possibly TRBD1 (5 bases). The clonotype was recovered from a man older than 75 in good health. The CDR3 protein is CASSPRVVDSASYEQYF. The CDR3 region has the DNA TGTGCCAGCAGCCCTAGGGTCGTAGACAGCGCTTCCTACGAGCAGTACTTC.